The clone carrying this T cell receptor (beta chain) showed up just a few times. Some clones are missing from TCRdb's copy, which holds only in-frame ones; the method was immunoSEQ multiplex PCR. The sample includes under 150,000 clones, under 90% seen only once; the top ten take roughly 4%. These data belong to a study of blood T cell repertoires in COVID-19. At the level of the study: Collection of acute and convalescent COVID-19 samples took place in the United States, Italy and Spain.

CDR3 length equals 12 residues. In germline, CDR1 is SGHRS, CDR2 YFSETQ. V lost 2 bases, J lost 5 bases, and 8 bases lay in between. Sequenced sample: PBMCs or T cells enriched from blood (not recorded which). This TCR was sampled from a man over 45 in a cohort exposed to, infected with or recovered from COVID-19 (not recorded which). The chain couples TRBV5-1 to TRBJ2-7, with D unresolved. The DNA of the CDR3 is TGCGCCAGCAGCTTTACAGCAGACGAGCAGTACTTC. This encodes CASSFTADEQYF.